This T cell receptor (beta chain) is drawn from a study of shared clonotypes between healthy human individuals. Study conclusions and caveats: When naive CD4 clonotypes were compared across a handful of donors, 5% to 5.5% were shared. Naive subsets, compared against memory subsets, generally had larger estimated richness values.

In the case of this clone: Antigen: not known.

Germline assignment: CDR1 SGHTA and CDR2 FQGNSA. Losses at the gene ends were 5 bases for V and 0 bases for J; bases not matched to a gene: 8. The CDR3 runs to 17 residues. Some clones are missing from TCRdb's copy, which holds only in-frame ones; the method was immunoSEQ multiplex PCR. The sample includes roughly 2,300,000 clones, around 93% of them seen just once. Sequenced material: naive CD4+ T cells from PBMCs. Subset reported: CD45RA+ positively selected. The clonotype originates from a man younger than 35 in good health. Some clones in this sample may be carry-over from other donors' samples. The chain employs TRBV7-2 and TRBJ2-4, with 9 positions matching TRBD2. In DNA, the CDR3 is TGTGCCAGCAGCCGAGGGGGACTAGCACTAGCCAAAAACATTCAGTACTTC. Protein product: CASSRGGLALAKNIQYF.